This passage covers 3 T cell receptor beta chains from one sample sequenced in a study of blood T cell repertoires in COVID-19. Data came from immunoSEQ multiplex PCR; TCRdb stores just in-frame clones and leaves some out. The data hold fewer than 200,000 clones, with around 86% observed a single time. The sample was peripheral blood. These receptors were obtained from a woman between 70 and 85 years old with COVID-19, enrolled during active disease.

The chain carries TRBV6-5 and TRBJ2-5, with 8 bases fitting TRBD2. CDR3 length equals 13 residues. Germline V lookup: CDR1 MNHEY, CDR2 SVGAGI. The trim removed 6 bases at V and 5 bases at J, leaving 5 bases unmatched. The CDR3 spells CASSLGLEETQYF. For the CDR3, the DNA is TGTGCCAGCAGCTTGGGACTAGAGGAGACCCAGTACTTC.

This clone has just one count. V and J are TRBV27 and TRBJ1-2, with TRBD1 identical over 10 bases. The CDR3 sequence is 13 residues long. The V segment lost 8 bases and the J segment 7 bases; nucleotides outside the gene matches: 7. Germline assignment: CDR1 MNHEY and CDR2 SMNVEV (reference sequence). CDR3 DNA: TGTGCCAGCCGTGAGGACAGGGGGGGTGGCTACACCTTC. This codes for CASREDRGGGYTF.

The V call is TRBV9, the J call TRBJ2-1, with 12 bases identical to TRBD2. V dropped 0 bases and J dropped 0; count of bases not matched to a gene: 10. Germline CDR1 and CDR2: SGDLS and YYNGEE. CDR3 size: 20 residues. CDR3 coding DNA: TGTGCCAGCAGCGTAGAGTTGGAGACTAGCGGGGGAGTCTCCTACAATGAGCAGTTCTTC. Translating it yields CASSVELETSGGVSYNEQFF.